At least ten counts were recorded for the clone carrying this T cell receptor (beta chain). Its specificity is unknown. The data stem from a study of response to subunit inactivated influenza vaccine. Overall study results and limits: Authors suggested seasonal influenza vaccinations each recruit few new T cells.

TCRdb reprocessed the RT-PCR reads with MiXCR, giving one entry per CDR3 protein. The sample includes 500,000 to 550,000 distinct CDR3 sequences, around 8% of them seen just once. This CDR3 is 13 amino acids long. Trimming took 7 bases from V and 3 from J, leaving 11 bases between them. The sample in question was PBMCs from blood, obtained less than 30 months after vaccination. This receptor was obtained from a man aged 50 to 75 who received an inactivated influenza vaccine. The rearrangement joins TRBV12-3 or TRBV12-4 to TRBJ2-3; no reliable D call. The CDR3 DNA reads TGTGCCAGCACTTCCGTGGGTACAGATACGCAGTATTTT. Protein sequence: CASTSVGTDTQYF.